Below are 30 T cell receptor beta chains sequenced from a single sample in a study of CD8 T cells in Susac syndrome. With random hexamers, 0.5 to 1 ug RNA was reverse transcribed. One entry per CDR3 protein results from TCRdb running MiXCR on the immunoSEQ multiplex PCR reads. Of approximately 180,000 distinct CDR3 sequences listed, about 91% are singletons. The sequencing sample was made of CD4+ T cells from PBMCs. These receptor sequences come from a human donor with Susac syndrome.

The V and J genes are TRBV27 and TRBJ1-2, with a weak D call TRBD1 (6 bases). Germline V lookup: CDR1 MNHEY, CDR2 SMNVEV (reference sequence). CDR3 length: 13 residues. Trimming stripped 6 bases from V and 6 bases from J, with 14 bases between. In DNA form, the CDR3 reads TGTGCCAGCAGCCGTCACAGGGTCCATGGCTACACCTTC. It translates to CASSRHRVHGYTF.

V usage is TRBV14 and J usage is TRBJ2-1; TRBD2 matches at 10 bases. V gave up 1 base and J gave up 6 bases; unmatched junction bases: 9. The CDR3 has 17 amino acids. Germline V gene lookup returns CDR1 SGHDN and CDR2 FVKESK. The CDR3, as DNA: TGTGCCAGCAGCCAAGGAGTTGACCTAGCGGGGGCCAATGAGCAGTTCTTC. It specifies CASSQGVDLAGANEQFF.

J is TRBJ1-5 and V is TRBV5-1, with D hard to call. CDR1 and CDR2 (germline): SGHRS, YFSETQ. CDR3 length equals 15 residues. V lost 3 bases, J lost 2 bases, and 12 bases lay in between. The CDR3 protein is CASSWDNRGNQPQHF. In DNA form, the CDR3 reads TGCGCCAGCAGCTGGGATAATCGAGGCAATCAGCCCCAGCATTTT.

This chain's CDR3 is CATYSPGIRHSEQYF. In DNA, the CDR3 is TGTGCCACTTACTCTCCAGGTATACGGCACAGCGAGCAGTACTTC. The J gene is TRBJ2-7, the V gene TRBV28; D is undetermined. Germline V lookup: CDR1 MDHEN, CDR2 SYDVKM. This CDR3 has 15 residues. V lost 10 bases to trimming and J lost 6 bases, with 25 bases between them.

A single count supports this clonotype. The rearrangement links TRBV9 to TRBJ2-7, with D unclear. V was cut by 2 bases and J by 7 bases, with 25 bases left in between. CDR3 length: 17 amino acids. CDR1 is SGDLS and CDR2 is YYNGEE in the germline V gene. The CDR3 is CASSVGPGRQSFLEQYF. The CDR3 DNA reads TGTGCCAGCAGCGTCGGCCCCGGACGCCAGTCCTTCCTAGAGCAGTACTTC.

This clonotype has only one observation. The CDR3 sequence is CASSLGADYEQYF. As DNA, the CDR3 is TGTGCCAGCAGTTTGGGTGCCGACTACGAGCAGTACTTC. The gene calls are TRBV12-3 or TRBV12-4 and TRBJ2-7; no definite D call. CDR3 size: 13 residues. V was shortened by 3 bases and J by 3 bases, with 9 bases between the two germline ends.

The chain recombines TRBV30 with TRBJ1-1; D call uncertain. Trimming cost V 2 bases and J 4 bases, with 23 bases left between them. Germline V lookup: CDR1 GTSNPN, CDR2 SVGIG (reference sequence). The CDR3 spans 17 residues. CDR3 sequence: CAWSLGIVYGLGTEAFF. As DNA, the CDR3 is TGTGCCTGGAGTTTGGGCATCGTTTATGGCTTGGGCACTGAAGCTTTCTTT.

The chain employs TRBV29-1 and TRBJ1-3; D call uncertain. CDR3 length equals 14 residues. Germline CDR1 and CDR2: SQVTM and ANQGSEA. The germline V and J ends were trimmed by 4 bases and 0 bases, with 10 bases remaining between them. The CDR3 loop reads CSVAQSSSGNTIYF. DNA for the CDR3: TGCAGCGTTGCCCAGTCGAGCTCTGGAAACACCATATATTTT.

The CDR3 reads CASSASGLYSGANVLTF. CDR3 in DNA: TGTGCCAGCAGTGCCTCGGGACTGTACTCTGGGGCCAACGTCCTGACTTTC. This chain links TRBV6-4 with TRBJ2-6; D is possibly TRBD2 (6 bases). Per the germline V gene, CDR1 is MRHNA and CDR2 is SNTAGT. The CDR3 contains 17 residues. V gave up 4 bases and J gave up 0 bases, with 13 bases separating them.

V is TRBV28 and J is TRBJ2-1; D could derive from TRBD1 or TRBD2 (6 bases each). Germline values: CDR1 MDHEN, CDR2 SYDVKM. This CDR3 is 15 amino acids long. V lost 6 bases and J lost 7, with 19 bases in between. The CDR3 bases are TGTGCCAGCAGGGACCCGACTAGAGGGGGGAATGAGCAGTTCTTC. Residues: CASRDPTRGGNEQFF.

The chain couples TRBV20-1 to TRBJ1-4; D call uncertain. Germline-derived CDR1 and CDR2 are DFQATT and SNEGSKA (reference sequence). Trimming removed 0 bases from V and 8 bases from J, with 22 bases in between. The CDR3 runs to 17 residues. The CDR3 protein is CSAREPYLARRTEKLFF. CDR3 in DNA: TGCAGTGCTAGAGAGCCCTACTTGGCCCGGCGGACGGAAAAACTGTTTTTT.

Notes on this clonotype: A read error may account for a junction end that differs from germline. The V gene is TRBV19, the J gene TRBJ1-4, with TRBD1 matching 7 bases. Looked up from germline, CDR1 is LNHDA and CDR2 is SQIVND (reference sequence). This CDR3 has 11 amino acids. CDR3 loop: CASRDRQGAHF. The CDR3 nucleotides read TGTGCCAGTAGGGACCGACAGGGTGCGCATTTT. Supplemented by reference TRBV19 and TRBJ1-4, the full variable domain reads DGGITQSPKYLFRKEGQNVTLSCEQNLNHDAMYWYRQDPGQGLRLIYYSQIVNDFQKGDIAEGYSVSREKKESFPLTVTSAQKNPTAFYLCASRDRQGAHFGSGTQLSVL.

The chain employs TRBV7-2 and TRBJ2-3; 7 positions match TRBD2. This CDR3 has 16 residues. V lost 3 bases and J lost 0; bases outside the gene matches: 6. Germline V gives CDR1 SGHTA, CDR2 FQGNSA. The CDR3 nucleotides are TGTGCCAGCAGCTTTTCCAGCGGGGTGAGCACAGATACGCAGTATTTT. It yields the protein CASSFSSGVSTDTQYF.

The chain uses TRBV20-1 and TRBJ2-7, with 11 bases matching TRBD1. V was clipped by 6 bases and J by 6 bases; unmatched bases: 7. CDR1 and CDR2 from the germline V gene are DFQATT and SNEGSKA (reference sequence). This CDR3 region has 13 residues. The DNA of the CDR3 is TGCAGTGCAACCGGGACAGGGGGGACCGAGCAGTACTTC. Its translation: CSATGTGGTEQYF.

This clonotype was detected only once. V is TRBV29-1 and J is TRBJ1-4, with D maybe TRBD1 (6 bases). The CDR3 length is 16 residues. Germline CDR1 and CDR2: SQVTM and ANQGSEA. Trimming left V 5 bases short and J 5 bases short, with 21 bases between. The CDR3 here is CSVSDPSQGPNEKLFF. The DNA of the CDR3 is TGCAGCGTTTCTGACCCCTCTCAGGGGCCCAATGAAAAACTGTTTTTT.

In this sample, this clonotype turned up once. The chain is built from TRBV2 and TRBJ2-7; D might be TRBD2 (6 bases). V shed 6 bases and J shed 2 bases, with 14 bases lying between them. This CDR3 contains 14 residues. Germline V gene sequence: CDR1 SNHLY, CDR2 FYNNEI. The CDR3 loop is CASRTSQSTYEQYF. The CDR3 DNA follows: TGTGCCAGCAGGACTAGTCAGAGTACCTACGAGCAGTACTTC.

The chain combines TRBV2 with TRBJ1-2; D gene unclear. Germline V lookup: CDR1 SNHLY, CDR2 FYNNEI. The CDR3 covers 13 residues. V was clipped by 5 bases and J by 4 bases, with 11 bases between them. The CDR3 region is CASSLRQAYGYTF. The CDR3 DNA is TGTGCCAGCAGTTTACGACAAGCCTATGGCTACACCTTC.

The chain combines TRBV10-3 with TRBJ1-1, with 10 bases aligning to TRBD1. V trimming: 0 bases; J trimming: 3 bases; junction bases outside the gene matches: 1. This CDR3 is built from 15 residues. Germline loops: CDR1 ENHRY, CDR2 SYGVKD. Here the CDR3 reads CAISESGTGDTEAFF. CDR3 nucleotide sequence: TGTGCCATCAGTGAGTCCGGGACAGGGGACACTGAAGCTTTCTTT.

This clonotype was seen more than once but under ten times. The chain has TRBV20-1 and TRBJ2-7; 13 bases map to TRBD2. With V trimmed by 4 bases and J by 5 bases, 8 bases remained unmatched. Looked up from germline, CDR1 is DFQATT and CDR2 is SNEGSKA (reference sequence). The CDR3 is 15 residues long. Here the CDR3 DNA reads TGCAGTGCTACAAGGACTAGCGGGAGTAACGACGAGCAGTACTTC. Translating it yields CSATRTSGSNDEQYF.

The chain combines TRBV6-1 with TRBJ2-7, with D possibly TRBD2 on 5 matching bases. This CDR3 has 13 residues. The germline gives CDR1 MNHNS, CDR2 SASEGT. Deletions cut 6 bases from V and 6 bases from J, with 15 bases between. For the CDR3, the DNA is TGTGCCAGCAGCTATACGAGGGAGAGCGAGCAGTACTTC. This encodes CASSYTRESEQYF.

The chain is built from TRBV3-1 and TRBJ1-5; D is unresolved. The CDR3 loop spans 14 amino acids. CDR1 and CDR2 from the germline V gene are LGHDT and YNNKEL (reference sequence). Between the trimmed V and J ends, which lost 3 bases and 4 bases, there was a span of 10 bases. The CDR3 DNA follows: TGTGCCAGCAGCCAGACGGGCCTTAATCAGCCCCAGCATTTT. Its translation is CASSQTGLNQPQHF.

The rearrangement joins TRBV5-1 to TRBJ2-7; D remains ambiguous. V was pared by 0 bases and J by 9 bases, with 13 bases between. The CDR3 has 13 amino acids. Germline V lookup: CDR1 SGHRS, CDR2 YFSETQ. The CDR3 DNA reads TGCGCCAGCAGCTTGGAGGCGGATTTAGCGCAGTACTTC. Its translation is CASSLEADLAQYF.

The V and J genes are TRBV27 and TRBJ1-1, with 8 bases identical to TRBD1. Germline V lookup: CDR1 MNHEY, CDR2 SMNVEV (reference sequence). The CDR3 consists of 13 residues. Trimming at V came to 4 bases and at J to 7 bases, leaving 5 bases not matched to a gene. The CDR3 DNA sequence: TGTGCCAGCAGTTATCAGGGGGCGGTTGAAGCTTTCTTT. This encodes CASSYQGAVEAFF.

The chain carries TRBV6-1 and TRBJ2-3, with 10 bases lining up with TRBD1. Unmatched junction bases numbered 8, after V lost 5 bases and J lost 0 bases. Germline-derived CDR1 and CDR2 are MNHNS and SASEGT. CDR3 size: 17 residues. The CDR3 region has the DNA TGTGCCAGCAGTCCTGGACAGGGGGTTTTTAGCACAGATACGCAGTATTTT. Amino acid sequence: CASSPGQGVFSTDTQYF.

The chain has TRBV6-5 and TRBJ2-1; 12 bases fit TRBD2. Germline CDR1 is MNHEY and CDR2 is SVGAGI. V shed 6 bases, J shed 4 bases, and the junction held 10 bases outside the gene matches. CDR3 size: 17 residues. For the CDR3, the DNA is TGTGCCAGCAGATTGACTAGCGGGAGCCTTCGGTACAATGAGCAGTTCTTC. Its translation is CASRLTSGSLRYNEQFF.

The rearrangement uses TRBV20-1 and TRBJ2-5; D not resolved. CDR1 is DFQATT and CDR2 is SNEGSKA in the germline V gene (reference sequence). The V end lost 1 base, the J end lost 5 bases, and 8 bases lay between the germline ends. CDR3 length: 12 amino acids. The CDR3 DNA is TGCAGTGCTAGAGTTCAGTTCGAGACCCAGTACTTC. Translation: CSARVQFETQYF.

The chain recombines TRBV19 with TRBJ2-3, with D hard to call. Germline V gene lookup returns CDR1 LNHDA and CDR2 SQIVND (reference sequence). This CDR3 comprises 17 residues. The V end was cut by 6 bases, the J end by 5 bases, with 24 bases between. The chain's CDR3 is CASSPALTPVTGDTQYF. As DNA, the CDR3 is TGTGCCAGTAGCCCCGCCCTGACCCCTGTAACTGGAGATACGCAGTATTTT.

The chain employs TRBV10-3 and TRBJ1-1; 7 bases match TRBD1. Looked up from germline, CDR1 is ENHRY and CDR2 is SYGVKD. After removal of 5 bases from V and 1 base from J, the junction contained 4 bases not matched to a gene. The CDR3 is 14 residues long. The CDR3 spells CAISTGATNTEAFF. In DNA form, the CDR3 reads TGTGCCATCAGTACAGGGGCTACGAACACTGAAGCTTTCTTT.

V usage is TRBV30 and J usage is TRBJ1-5; TRBD1 aligns across 7 bases. Per germline, CDR1 GTSNPN and CDR2 SVGIG (reference sequence). The V gene end was trimmed by 2 bases and the J gene end by 5 bases; junction bases not matched to a gene: 3. CDR3 size: 13 residues. DNA of the CDR3: TGTGCCTGGAGTTTAGGGACAGATCAGCCCCAGCATTTT. Protein product: CAWSLGTDQPQHF.

This chain links TRBV5-4 with TRBJ2-5; 13 nucleotides line up with TRBD2. CDR1 is SGHNT, CDR2 YYREEE, per germline (reference sequence). This CDR3 spans 16 amino acids. V was pared by 4 bases and J by 5 bases, with 8 bases of the junction left unmatched. The DNA for the CDR3 is TGTGCCAGCAGCCAAACTAGCGGGAGGGCCAGGGAGACCCAGTACTTC. Its translation: CASSQTSGRARETQYF.